This TCR beta chain stems from a study of OX40 agonist ivuxolimab in advanced cancers. As for the study in general: Ivuxolimab doses were 0.01, 0.1, 0.3, 1.5, 3 or 10 mg/kg every 2 weeks. Study-level results: CD4+ T cells averaged fewer expanded clones than CD8+ T cells.

This clone has just a few counts. Antigen unknown. The sampling schedule covered blood at baseline, cycle 4 day 1, and cycle 7 day 1. V gave up 6 bases and J gave up 3 bases, with 16 bases separating them. The CDR3 is 15 amino acids. CDR1 is SGDLS, CDR2 YYNGEE, per germline. The repertoire was sequenced with immunoSEQ multiplex PCR; TCRdb's copy has only in-frame clones and lacks some. Of about 20,000 clones in the sample, roughly four fifths were seen once. V gene TRBV9 combines with J gene TRBJ1-5; D is perhaps TRBD1 (5 bases). Sequencing used CD4+ or CD8+ T cells sorted from blood, obtained in a trial of the OX40 agonist ivuxolimab. The source is an adult with an advanced solid tumor such as melanoma, head and neck, liver or kidney cancer. The chain's CDR3 is CASNPAEGFNQPQHF. The CDR3 DNA reads as TGTGCCAGCAACCCAGCGGAGGGGTTCAATCAGCCCCAGCATTTT.